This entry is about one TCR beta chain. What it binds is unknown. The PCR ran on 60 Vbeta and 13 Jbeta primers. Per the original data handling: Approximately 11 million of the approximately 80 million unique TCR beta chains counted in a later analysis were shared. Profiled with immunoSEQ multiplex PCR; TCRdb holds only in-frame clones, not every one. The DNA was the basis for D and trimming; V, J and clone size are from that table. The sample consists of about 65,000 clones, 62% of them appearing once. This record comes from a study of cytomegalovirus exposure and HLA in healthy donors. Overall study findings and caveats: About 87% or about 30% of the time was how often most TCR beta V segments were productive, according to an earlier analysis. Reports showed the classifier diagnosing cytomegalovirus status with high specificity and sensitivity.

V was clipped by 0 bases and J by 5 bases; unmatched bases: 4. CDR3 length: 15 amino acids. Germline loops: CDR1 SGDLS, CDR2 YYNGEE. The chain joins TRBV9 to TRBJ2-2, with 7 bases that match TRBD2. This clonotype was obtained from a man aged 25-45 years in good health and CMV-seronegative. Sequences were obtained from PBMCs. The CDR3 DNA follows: TGTGCCAGCAGCGTAGGGGGGGGAATGACCGGGGAGCTGTTTTTT. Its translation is CASSVGGGMTGELFF.